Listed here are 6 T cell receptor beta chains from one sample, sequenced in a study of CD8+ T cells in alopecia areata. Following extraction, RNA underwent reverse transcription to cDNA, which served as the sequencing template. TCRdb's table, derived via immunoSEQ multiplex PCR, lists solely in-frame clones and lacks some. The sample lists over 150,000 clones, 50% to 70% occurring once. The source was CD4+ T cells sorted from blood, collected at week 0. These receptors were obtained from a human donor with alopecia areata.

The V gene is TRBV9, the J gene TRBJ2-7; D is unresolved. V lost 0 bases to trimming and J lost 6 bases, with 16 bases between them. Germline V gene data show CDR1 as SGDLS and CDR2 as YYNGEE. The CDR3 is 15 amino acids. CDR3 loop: CASSVGSSRNIEQYF. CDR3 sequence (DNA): TGTGCCAGCAGCGTAGGGTCGAGTCGGAATATCGAGCAGTACTTC. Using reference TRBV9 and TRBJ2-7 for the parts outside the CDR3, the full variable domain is DSGVTQTPKHLITATGQRVTLRCSPRSGDLSVYWYQQSLDQGLQFLIQYYNGEERAKGNILERFSAQQFPDLHSELNLSSLELGDSALYFCASSVGSSRNIEQYFGPGTRLTVT.

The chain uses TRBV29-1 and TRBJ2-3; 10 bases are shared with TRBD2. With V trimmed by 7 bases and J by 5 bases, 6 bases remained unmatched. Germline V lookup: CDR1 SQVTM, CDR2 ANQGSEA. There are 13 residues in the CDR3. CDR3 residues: CSGRGLAIDTQYF. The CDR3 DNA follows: TGCAGCGGGAGGGGACTAGCGATAGATACGCAGTATTTT.

The CDR3 here is CASSQDSLGNQPQHF. The CDR3 DNA follows: TGCGCCAGCAGCCAGGACTCCCTTGGCAATCAGCCCCAGCATTTT. This sequence joins TRBV4-3 and TRBJ1-5; D not resolved. Germline V gene data show CDR1 as LGHNA and CDR2 as YSLEER. V lost 3 bases and J 2 bases, leaving 11 bases between the germline ends. The CDR3 runs to 15 residues.

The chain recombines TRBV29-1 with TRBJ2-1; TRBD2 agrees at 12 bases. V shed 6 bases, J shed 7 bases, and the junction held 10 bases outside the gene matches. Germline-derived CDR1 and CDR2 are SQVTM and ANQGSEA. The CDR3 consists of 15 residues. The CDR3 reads CSVRKLAGGPNEQFF. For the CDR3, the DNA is TGCAGCGTGCGAAAACTAGCGGGGGGTCCTAATGAGCAGTTCTTC.

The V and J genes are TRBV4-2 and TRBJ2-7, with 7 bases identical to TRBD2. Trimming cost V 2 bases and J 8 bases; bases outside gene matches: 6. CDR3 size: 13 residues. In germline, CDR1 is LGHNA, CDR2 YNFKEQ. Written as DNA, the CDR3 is TGTGCCAGCAGCCAACAACTAGCGTCGCAGCAGTACTTC. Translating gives CASSQQLASQQYF.

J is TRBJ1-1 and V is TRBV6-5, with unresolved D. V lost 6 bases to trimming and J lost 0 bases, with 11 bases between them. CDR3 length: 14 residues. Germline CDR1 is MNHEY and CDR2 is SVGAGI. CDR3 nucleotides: TGTGCCAGCAGCCTTCTGGAGCTGAACACTGAAGCTTTCTTT. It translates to CASSLLELNTEAFF.